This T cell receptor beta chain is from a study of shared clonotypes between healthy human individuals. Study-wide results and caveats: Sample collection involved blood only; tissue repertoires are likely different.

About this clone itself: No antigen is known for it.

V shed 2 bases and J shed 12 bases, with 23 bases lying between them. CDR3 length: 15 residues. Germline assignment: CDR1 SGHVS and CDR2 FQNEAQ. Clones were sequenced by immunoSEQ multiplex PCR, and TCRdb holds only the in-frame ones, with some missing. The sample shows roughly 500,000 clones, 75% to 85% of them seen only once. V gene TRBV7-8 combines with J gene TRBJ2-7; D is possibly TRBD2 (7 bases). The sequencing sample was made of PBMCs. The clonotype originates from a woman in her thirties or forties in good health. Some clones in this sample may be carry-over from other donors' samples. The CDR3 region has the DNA TGTGCCAGCAGCTTATCCAGGGGAGGGGGTGGCTCTGGGTACTTC. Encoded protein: CASSLSRGGGGSGYF.